The 26 T cell receptor beta chains listed next were all sequenced from one sample in a study of blood T cell repertoires in COVID-19. Sequencing used immunoSEQ multiplex PCR; TCRdb keeps in-frame clones, though not all of them. Altogether under 150,000 clones are present, nearly 90% being singletons, with the ten largest covering around 8.4%. Sequencing input: peripheral blood. The receptors stem from a woman in her 70s who had recovered from COVID-19.

This sequence joins TRBV18 and TRBJ2-1; a possible D gene is TRBD2 (5 bases). CDR1 and CDR2 (germline): KGHSH, LQKENI. V gave up 4 bases and J gave up 9 bases, with 16 bases separating them. The CDR3 runs to 14 residues. CDR3 bases: TGTGCCAGCTCACTAGACGTCGCGGGTGGTGAGCAGTTCTTC. This translates into CASSLDVAGGEQFF.

This chain uses TRBV28 with TRBJ2-1; TRBD2 agrees at 8 bases. The CDR3 loop spans 16 amino acids. Germline V gene sequence: CDR1 MDHEN, CDR2 SYDVKM. V was clipped by 10 bases and J by 6 bases; unmatched bases: 17. The CDR3 DNA sequence: TGTGCCACCCCGTTTGGAGCGGGACTAGTCTCCAATGAGCAGTTCTTC. Protein sequence: CATPFGAGLVSNEQFF.

This sequence joins TRBV3-1 (or the pseudogene TRBV3-2) and TRBJ1-5; 7 positions match TRBD1. J was trimmed by 5 bases and V by 3 bases; bases with no gene match: 4. CDR1 and CDR2 from the germline V gene are LGHDT and YNNKEL (reference sequence). The CDR3 consists of 14 residues. The chain's CDR3 is CASSHSGGYQPQHF. The CDR3 DNA follows: TGTGCCAGCAGCCATTCAGGGGGTTATCAGCCCCAGCATTTT.

This clone has a handful of counts. This chain connects TRBV28 to TRBJ2-1, with 7 bases lining up with TRBD2. The CDR3 is 17 residues long. The V segment lost 5 bases and the J segment 0 bases; nucleotides outside the gene matches: 10. The germline V gene has CDR1 MDHEN and CDR2 SYDVKM. The CDR3 protein is CASSHPLRGSSYNEQFF. The CDR3 DNA follows: TGTGCCAGCAGTCACCCCTTGCGGGGGTCCTCCTACAATGAGCAGTTCTTC.

The V and J genes are TRBV18 and TRBJ2-7; TRBD1 matches at 7 bases. V lost 6 bases, J lost 2 bases, and 7 bases stayed unmatched. The CDR3 is made up of 14 amino acids. CDR1 KGHSH and CDR2 LQKENI come from the germline V gene. The CDR3 bases are TGTGCCAGCTCGCCCGCGACAGGGCCCTACGAGCAGTACTTC. Translating it yields CASSPATGPYEQYF.

The chain combines TRBV2 with TRBJ2-7; D perhaps matches TRBD2 (7 bases). CDR3 size: 13 residues. Trimming left V 8 bases short and J 7 bases short, with 18 bases between. CDR1 and CDR2 (germline): SNHLY, FYNNEI. The chain's CDR3 is CASGDGGPWEQYF. CDR3 nucleotides: TGTGCCAGCGGGGACGGGGGGCCTTGGGAGCAGTACTTC.

This chain links TRBV24-1 with TRBJ2-1; possible D gene TRBD1, 6 bases. This CDR3 comprises 16 residues. The germline V gene has CDR1 KGHDR and CDR2 SFDVKD. Deletions cut 2 bases from V and 4 bases from J, with 14 bases between. CDR3 sequence reads: CATSDWDNGGYNEQFF. CDR3 nucleotides: TGTGCCACCAGTGATTGGGACAATGGGGGTTACAATGAGCAGTTCTTC.

The chain carries TRBV3-1 (or the pseudogene TRBV3-2) and TRBJ1-4, with D uncertain. This CDR3 contains 14 residues. Germline values: CDR1 LGHDT, CDR2 YNNKEL (reference sequence). V lost 4 bases, J lost 4 bases, and 10 bases lay in between. CDR3 sequence reads: CASSPDTINEKLFF. CDR3 DNA sequence: TGTGCCAGCAGCCCTGACACAATTAATGAAAAACTGTTTTTT.

The V call is TRBV15, the J call TRBJ2-1; D is unclear. Germline values: CDR1 LNHNV, CDR2 YYDKDF (reference sequence). The germline V and J ends were trimmed by 0 bases and 8 bases, with 11 bases remaining between them. This CDR3 spans 14 amino acids. In nucleotides, the CDR3 is TGTGCCACCAGCAGAGAATTCGGGTTGGATGAGCAGTTCTTC. Translating it yields CATSREFGLDEQFF.

This sequence joins TRBV9 and TRBJ2-1, with 10 bases fitting TRBD2. After removal of 0 bases from V and 7 bases from J, the junction contained 10 bases not matched to a gene. The CDR3 has 17 residues. CDR1 is SGDLS and CDR2 is YYNGEE in the germline V gene. CDR3 residues: CASSVVDSGRTPNEQFF. The CDR3 DNA reads as TGTGCCAGCAGCGTAGTAGATAGCGGGAGGACACCAAATGAGCAGTTCTTC.

This chain links TRBV7-2 with TRBJ1-1; a weak D match, TRBD1 (6 bases). Per germline, CDR1 SGHTA and CDR2 FQGNSA. The CDR3 loop spans 14 amino acids. Trimming pared 5 bases from V and 5 bases from J, leaving 15 bases between. CDR3 sequence: CASSPTQGRTEAFF. The CDR3 nucleotides are TGTGCCAGCAGCCCCACCCAGGGGCGGACTGAAGCTTTCTTT.

The chain combines TRBV28 with TRBJ1-4; 9 bases match TRBD1. Germline V CDR1 and CDR2: MDHEN, SYDVKM. Trimming took 6 bases from V and 8 from J; bases not matched to a gene: 10. This CDR3 spans 15 amino acids. This CDR3 is CASSPGGTGREKLFF. DNA for the CDR3: TGTGCCAGCAGCCCAGGGGGGACAGGGCGGGAAAAACTGTTTTTT.

The rearrangement joins TRBV9 to TRBJ2-3; 12 nucleotides align to TRBD2. This CDR3 has 17 amino acids. The V segment lost 4 bases and the J segment 2 bases; nucleotides outside the gene matches: 8. From germline, CDR1 is SGDLS and CDR2 YYNGEE. DNA of the CDR3: TGTGCCAGCAGCTTCCGACTAGCGGGGGCCCTCACAGATACGCAGTATTTT. Translation gives CASSFRLAGALTDTQYF.

The rearrangement joins TRBV5-1 to TRBJ1-1, with 8 bases fitting TRBD1. Germline V gene sequence: CDR1 SGHRS, CDR2 YFSETQ. The ends lost 2 bases at V and 6 bases at J; junction bases unmatched: 15. This CDR3 spans 17 amino acids. The CDR3 is CASSLVGQGARKAEAFF. DNA for the CDR3: TGCGCCAGCAGCTTAGTGGGGCAGGGGGCGCGTAAGGCTGAAGCTTTCTTT. The full variable domain, completed using reference TRBV5-1 and TRBJ1-1, is KAGVTQTPRYLIKTRGQQVTLSCSPISGHRSVSWYQQTPGQGLQFLFEYFSETQRNKGNFPGRFSGRQFSNSRSEMNVSTLELGDSALYLCASSLVGQGARKAEAFFGQGTRLTVV.

The chain combines TRBV28 with TRBJ2-7; TRBD2 aligns across 7 bases. Trimming at V came to 7 bases and at J to 3 bases, leaving 3 bases not matched to a gene. The CDR3 runs 12 residues. Germline loops: CDR1 MDHEN, CDR2 SYDVKM. Here the CDR3 DNA reads TGTGCCAGCAAGACTAGCCTCTACGAGCAGTACTTC. Its translation is CASKTSLYEQYF.

The chain recombines TRBV5-1 with TRBJ2-4; 8 positions agree with TRBD2. Germline values: CDR1 SGHRS, CDR2 YFSETQ. This CDR3 has 15 amino acids. Trimming removed 2 bases from V and 3 bases from J; junction bases left unmatched: 4. The CDR3 loop reads CASSLAGVDKNIQYF. As DNA, the CDR3 is TGCGCCAGCAGCTTAGCGGGAGTTGACAAAAACATTCAGTACTTC. Variable domain in full (rest from reference TRBV5-1 and TRBJ2-4): KAGVTQTPRYLIKTRGQQVTLSCSPISGHRSVSWYQQTPGQGLQFLFEYFSETQRNKGNFPGRFSGRQFSNSRSEMNVSTLELGDSALYLCASSLAGVDKNIQYFGAGTRLSVL.

The V and J genes are TRBV24-1 and TRBJ2-5; 9 bases are shared with TRBD1. Germline assignment: CDR1 KGHDR and CDR2 SFDVKD. V dropped 9 bases and J dropped 1; count of bases not matched to a gene: 8. CDR3 length: 15 amino acids. CDR3 sequence: CATGVGQGGQETQYF. DNA for the CDR3: TGTGCCACCGGGGTGGGACAGGGTGGCCAAGAGACCCAGTACTTC.

The V gene is TRBV5-4, the J gene TRBJ1-1; no clear D. V lost 0 bases and J 7 bases, leaving 7 bases between the germline ends. CDR1 and CDR2 (germline): SGHNT, YYREEE (reference sequence). There are 12 residues in the CDR3. CDR3 loop: CASSLDWSEAFF. In nucleotides, the CDR3 is TGTGCCAGCAGCTTGGATTGGAGTGAAGCTTTCTTT.

V gene TRBV7-3 combines with J gene TRBJ2-1; 7 bases map to TRBD2. This CDR3 contains 15 residues. Germline V CDR1 and CDR2: SGHTA, FQGTGA. Losses at the gene ends were 5 bases for V and 8 bases for J; bases not matched to a gene: 12. DNA for the CDR3: TGTGCCAGCAGCCTTTTCGCGGGAGACTGGGATGAGCAGTTCTTC. It specifies CASSLFAGDWDEQFF. Using reference TRBV7-3 and TRBJ2-1 for the parts outside the CDR3, the full variable domain is GAGVSQTPSNKVTEKGKYVELRCDPISGHTALYWYRQSLGQGPEFLIYFQGTGAADDSGLPNDRFFAVRPEGSVSTLKIQRTERGDSAVYLCASSLFAGDWDEQFFGPGTRLTVL.

This clone has a handful of counts. CDR3 DNA: TGCAGCGTTACTAGGACAGGGAGGGAAAAACTGTTTTTT. Protein sequence: CSVTRTGREKLFF. The chain joins TRBV29-1 to TRBJ1-4; 8 bases line up with TRBD1. The V gene's germline CDR1 is SQVTM and CDR2 ANQGSEA. Trimming cost V 5 bases and J 8 bases; bases outside gene matches: 7. The CDR3 sequence is 13 residues long.

This chain connects TRBV3-1 (or the pseudogene TRBV3-2) to TRBJ1-2; TRBD1 agrees at 11 bases. This CDR3 spans 13 amino acids. CDR1 LGHDT and CDR2 YNNKEL come from the germline V gene (reference sequence). Trimming cost V 10 bases and J 6 bases; bases outside gene matches: 7. CDR3 sequence (DNA): TGTGCCACATCGGGACAGGGGGAGAATGGCTACACCTTC. Protein sequence: CATSGQGENGYTF.

In this sample, this clone turned up a few times. This chain links TRBV5-5 with TRBJ1-2, with D unclear. CDR1 and CDR2 (germline): SGHKS, YYEKEE (reference sequence). The CDR3 runs to 14 residues. V was trimmed by 0 bases and J by 4 bases, leaving 10 bases between them. This CDR3 reads CASSLGGQTYGYTF. The CDR3 nucleotides read TGTGCCAGCAGCTTGGGTGGGCAGACCTATGGCTACACCTTC.

This chain uses TRBV28 with TRBJ1-4, with TRBD1 as a possible D gene (5 bases). The CDR3 runs to 15 residues. Between the trimmed V and J ends, which lost 3 bases and 6 bases, there was a span of 14 bases. Germline lookup yields CDR1 MDHEN and CDR2 SYDVKM. CDR3 sequence: CASSLGRVDDEKLFF. Here the CDR3 DNA reads TGTGCCAGCAGTTTGGGCAGGGTAGACGATGAAAAACTGTTTTTT.

CDR3 loop: CASSPRAGAYEQYF. In nucleotides, the CDR3 is TGTGCCAGCTCACCAAGGGCAGGGGCCTACGAGCAGTACTTC. The genes are TRBV18 and TRBJ2-7, with D possibly being TRBD1 (6 bases). CDR3 size: 14 residues. Looked up from germline, CDR1 is KGHSH and CDR2 is LQKENI. With 2 bases removed from V and 2 bases from J, the gap between germline ends came to 10 bases. Full variable domain (remainder filled in from reference TRBV18 and TRBJ2-7): NAGVMQNPRHLVRRRGQEARLRCSPMKGHSHVYWYRQLPEEGLKFMVYLQKENIIDESGMPKERFSAEFPKEGPSILRIQQVVRGDSAAYFCASSPRAGAYEQYFGPGTRLTVT.

The V call is TRBV5-1, the J call TRBJ2-3; D perhaps matches TRBD1 (5 bases). The CDR3 covers 13 residues. V gave up 0 bases and J gave up 5 bases, with 7 bases separating them. CDR1 SGHRS and CDR2 YFSETQ come from the germline V gene. This CDR3 is CASSLGQIDTQYF. As DNA, the CDR3 is TGCGCCAGCAGCTTGGGACAGATAGATACGCAGTATTTT.

The J gene is TRBJ2-2, the V gene TRBV19; tentatively, D is TRBD2 (5 bases). Germline V gene sequence: CDR1 LNHDA, CDR2 SQIVND (reference sequence). Deletions cut 8 bases from V and 7 bases from J, with 8 bases between. This CDR3 is built from 11 residues. Written as DNA, the CDR3 is TGTGCCAGTCGACGGGGCGGGGAGCTGTTTTTT. It is translated as CASRRGGELFF.